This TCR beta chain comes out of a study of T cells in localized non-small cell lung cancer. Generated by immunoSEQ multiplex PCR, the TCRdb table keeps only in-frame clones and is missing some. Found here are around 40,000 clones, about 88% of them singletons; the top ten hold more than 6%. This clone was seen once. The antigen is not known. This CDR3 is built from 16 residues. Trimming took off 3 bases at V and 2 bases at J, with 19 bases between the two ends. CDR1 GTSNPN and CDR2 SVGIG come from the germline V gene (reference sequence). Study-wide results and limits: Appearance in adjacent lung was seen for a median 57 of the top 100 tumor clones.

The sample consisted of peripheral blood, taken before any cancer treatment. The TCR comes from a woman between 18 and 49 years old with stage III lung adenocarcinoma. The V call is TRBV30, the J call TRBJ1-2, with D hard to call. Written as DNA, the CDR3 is TGTGCCTGGAGGCCCTGGTTGTCAGGTGCAAACTATGGCTACACCTTC. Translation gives CAWRPWLSGANYGYTF.